This is a list of T cell receptor beta chains from one sample in a study of beta chain features in type 1 diabetes. Produced via immunoSEQ multiplex PCR; TCRdb's table is partial and in-frame only. The data contain a few hundred thousand clones, more than 13% of them singletons. Material for sequencing was naive CD4+ T cells from blood. The receptors here all came from a woman aged 18-29 years in good health. The CDR3 runs from the conserved cysteine through the conserved F or W. The D gene is left open where the match is weak. Some rows mark clone size as missing; the rest say once, few, many or name a class of expanded clone.

j_gene	d_gene	v_gene	abundance	CDR3aa	CDR3nt
TRBJ1-5	-	TRBV28	few	CASSEYSNQPQHF	TGTGCCAGCAGTGAGTATAGCAATCAGCCCCAGCATTTT
TRBJ2-1	TRBD2	TRBV5-6	-	CASSSPTSGGNSYNEQFF	TGTGCCAGCAGCTCCCCGACTAGCGGGGGGAACTCCTACAATGAGCAGTTCTTC
TRBJ2-7	-	TRBV15	few	CATSRDRVRGNEQYF	TGTGCCACCAGCAGAGATAGGGTCAGAGGGAACGAGCAGTACTTC
TRBJ1-5	-	TRBV15	-	CATSRGGISNQPQHF	TGTGCCACCAGCAGAGGAGGGATCAGCAATCAGCCCCAGCATTTT
TRBJ2-1	TRBD2	TRBV30	few	CAWKTSVQEFF	TGTGCCTGGAAGACTAGCGTTCAAGAGTTCTTC
TRBJ1-2	TRBD1	TRBV25-1	few	CASSLQGARDYTF	TGTGCCAGCAGCTTACAGGGGGCGAGGGACTACACCTTC
TRBJ1-2	-	TRBV15	-	CATSRPTSGYTF	TGTGCCACCAGCAGGCCGACTAGTGGCTACACCTTC
TRBJ2-3	-	TRBV27	-	CASTTLEGAHVDTQYF	TGTGCCAGCACTACCTTGGAGGGGGCCCATGTAGATACGCAGTATTTT
TRBJ2-1	TRBD2	TRBV4-2	-	CASSQGGLAGWEQFF	TGTGCCAGCAGCCAAGGCGGACTAGCGGGATGGGAGCAGTTCTTC
TRBJ2-7	-	TRBV7-9	-	CASSRDPHSYEQYF	TGTGCCAGCAGCCGGGATCCACACTCTTACGAGCAGTACTTC
TRBJ1-1	-	TRBV20-1	few	CSAVDTEAFF	TGCAGTGCCGTCGACACTGAAGCTTTCTTT
TRBJ2-7	TRBD1	TRBV13	-	CASSLEQGWTHEQYF	TGTGCCAGCAGCTTAGAACAGGGGTGGACCCACGAGCAGTACTTC
TRBJ2-1	TRBD2	TRBV9	few	CASSVARTSGRFSEQFF	TGTGCCAGCAGCGTAGCTCGGACTAGCGGGAGGTTTAGTGAGCAGTTCTTC
TRBJ1-5	-	TRBV7-2	few	CASRIQGSHQPQHF	TGTGCCAGCAGGATACAGGGTAGCCATCAGCCCCAGCATTTT
TRBJ2-7	TRBD1	TRBV5-1	-	CASSTRTGAYEQYF	TGCGCCAGCAGCACCCGGACAGGGGCCTACGAGCAGTACTTC
TRBJ2-3	-	TRBV18	-	CASSAQEDTQYF	TGTGCCAGCTCGGCCCAGGAAGATACGCAGTATTTT
TRBJ2-1	TRBD2	TRBV19	-	CASSQTAGVQGEQFF	TGTGCCAGTAGTCAAACCGCGGGAGTTCAAGGTGAGCAGTTCTTC
TRBJ2-1	TRBD2	TRBV27	-	CASSSTGLAGGPANEQFF	TGTGCCAGCAGCTCAACGGGACTAGCGGGAGGGCCTGCGAATGAGCAGTTCTTC
TRBJ2-5	TRBD2	TRBV7-3	few	CASSSTLAGGLETQYF	TGTGCCAGCAGCTCGACACTAGCGGGAGGGTTAGAGACCCAGTACTTC
TRBJ2-2	TRBD1	TRBV9	-	CASSPRTGGGTGELFF	TGTGCCAGCAGCCCCCGGACAGGGGGCGGAACCGGGGAGCTGTTTTTT
TRBJ2-5	TRBD1	TRBV30	few	CAWSVIQGAVGETQYF	TGTGCCTGGAGTGTGATACAGGGGGCGGTAGGAGAGACCCAGTACTTC
TRBJ1-1	TRBD1	TRBV5-1	-	CASSLGSETGVAFF	TGCGCCAGCAGCTTAGGCTCGGAGACAGGGGTTGCTTTCTTT
TRBJ1-3	-	TRBV2	few	CASSGVRGFSSGNTIYF	TGTGCCAGCAGCGGAGTCAGGGGATTCAGCTCTGGAAACACCATATATTTT
TRBJ1-5	-	TRBV5-4	few	CASSLAGMGQPQHF	TGTGCCAGCAGCTTGGCAGGGATGGGTCAGCCCCAGCATTTT
TRBJ2-1	TRBD2	TRBV27	-	CASTPGLLHNEQFF	TGTGCCAGCACCCCGGGACTACTTCACAATGAGCAGTTCTTC
TRBJ2-2	TRBD2	TRBV30	-	CAWSVVLAGAGELFF	TGTGCCTGGAGTGTAGTCCTAGCGGGAGCCGGGGAGCTGTTTTTT
TRBJ1-1	TRBD1	TRBV29-1	-	CSAKTGARNTEAFF	TGCAGCGCTAAAACAGGGGCCAGGAACACTGAAGCTTTCTTT
TRBJ2-1	TRBD1	TRBV10-3	-	CAAAGTGVNEQFF	TGTGCGGCAGCGGGGACAGGGGTAAATGAGCAGTTCTTC
TRBJ1-1	-	TRBV28	few	CASSLRRGDEAFF	TGTGCCAGCAGTCTAAGGCGAGGCGATGAAGCTTTCTTT
TRBJ2-1	TRBD2	TRBV9	-	CASSPTSGGYNEQFF	TGTGCCAGCAGCCCAACTAGCGGGGGATACAATGAGCAGTTCTTC
TRBJ2-5	-	TRBV4-3	-	CASSQEYREQETQYF	TGCGCCAGCAGCCAAGAGTACAGGGAACAAGAGACCCAGTACTTC
TRBJ2-7	-	TRBV15	few	CATSRGTYEQYF	TGTGCCACCAGCAGAGGTACCTACGAGCAGTACTTC
TRBJ1-1	-	TRBV7-2	few	CASTMQGNTEAFF	TGTGCCAGCACCATGCAGGGGAACACTGAAGCTTTCTTT
TRBJ1-1	-	TRBV2	-	CASNRAGATEAFF	TGTGCCAGCAACAGGGCGGGGGCCACTGAAGCTTTCTTT
TRBJ2-5	TRBD2	TRBV4-1	few	CASSPLGLAGEQTQYF	TGCGCCAGCAGCCCCTTGGGTTTAGCGGGAGAGCAGACCCAGTACTTC
TRBJ2-5	-	TRBV4-1	-	CASSLRTEETQYF	TGCGCCAGCAGCCTCCGGACAGAAGAGACCCAGTACTTC
TRBJ1-5	-	TRBV6-5	-	CASSYSGSGSNQPQHF	TGTGCCAGCAGTTACTCTGGCTCAGGGAGCAATCAGCCCCAGCATTTT
TRBJ2-6	-	TRBV6-5	-	CASSPAGANVLTF	TGTGCCAGCAGCCCCGCTGGGGCCAACGTCCTGACTTTC
TRBJ2-5	-	TRBV9	few	CASSVQEIMWETQYF	TGTGCCAGCAGCGTGCAGGAAATTATGTGGGAGACCCAGTACTTC
TRBJ1-2	-	TRBV13	few	CASSFVSVAGTF	TGTGCCAGCAGCTTTGTGTCAGTTGCAGGGACCTTC
TRBJ2-7	-	TRBV18	-	CASSRGTDTYEQYF	TGTGCCAGCTCACGGGGGACTGACACCTACGAGCAGTACTTC
TRBJ1-5	TRBD1	TRBV18	-	CASSPDRDSLSF	TGTGCCAGCTCACCAGACCGGGACAGCCTTTCTTTT
TRBJ2-3	TRBD2	TRBV14	-	CASSLRGGPLGTQYF	TGTGCCAGCAGCCTTCGGGGAGGGCCCCTAGGCACGCAGTATTTT
TRBJ2-1	TRBD2	TRBV19	few	CASSPGLAGGYNEQFF	TGTGCCAGTAGTCCGGGACTAGCGGGCGGTTACAATGAGCAGTTCTTC
TRBJ1-1	-	TRBV7-6	few	CASSPRLNTEAFF	TGTGCCAGCAGCCCACGGTTGAACACTGAAGCTTTCTTT
TRBJ2-7	TRBD2	TRBV9	few	CASSVLLAGVYYEQYF	TGTGCCAGCAGCGTCCTACTAGCGGGAGTTTACTACGAGCAGTACTTC
TRBJ2-5	TRBD1	TRBV4-1	-	CASSQEHRGQETQYF	TGCGCCAGCAGCCAAGAACACAGGGGGCAAGAGACCCAGTACTTC
TRBJ1-2	TRBD1	TRBV7-9	-	CASSLAPTGEANYGYTF	TGTGCCAGCAGCTTAGCACCGACAGGGGAAGCAAACTATGGCTACACCTTC
TRBJ2-7	-	TRBV29-1	few	CSVVSLGPLREQYF	TGCAGCGTTGTGAGCCTGGGCCCGCTGAGAGAGCAGTACTTC
TRBJ1-2	-	TRBV29-1	few	CSVASAKQGPNYGYTF	TGCAGCGTTGCTTCCGCAAAACAGGGACCTAACTATGGCTACACCTTC
TRBJ2-1	-	TRBV29-1	few	CSVVSGDLQFF	TGCAGCGTTGTGTCCGGGGACTTGCAGTTCTTC
TRBJ1-1	TRBD1	TRBV30	few	CAWSPWTGGAYTEAFF	TGTGCCTGGAGTCCCTGGACAGGGGGCGCGTACACTGAAGCTTTCTTT
TRBJ2-7	-	TRBV21-1	few	CASRRSGGCSYEQYF	TGTGCCAGCAGACGAAGCGGGGGATGCTCCTACGAGCAGTACTTC
TRBJ2-1	TRBD2	TRBV27	few	CASSFLGLANEQFF	TGTGCCAGCAGTTTCCTCGGACTAGCCAATGAGCAGTTCTTC
TRBJ2-7	TRBD2	TRBV19	few	CASSIERGSYEQYF	TGTGCCAGTAGTATCGAGCGGGGCAGCTACGAGCAGTACTTC